This is a list of T cell receptor beta chains from one sample in a study of blood T cell repertoires in COVID-19. The repertoire was sequenced with immunoSEQ multiplex PCR; TCRdb's copy has only in-frame clones and lacks some. The table includes 300,000 to 350,000 clones, more than 70% detected once. Sequencing was carried out using peripheral blood. The receptor source for this set is a man in his thirties or forties with active or convalescent COVID-19. Both conserved end residues are part of each CDR3. D genes are given only for firm matches. Some rows mark clone size as missing; the rest say once, few, many or name a class of expanded clone.

D gene: TRBD1
clone size: NA
V gene: TRBV2
J gene: TRBJ1-2
CDR3 protein: CASRARDRGRRDGYTF
CDR3 DNA: TGTGCCAGCAGGGCTCGGGACAGGGGGCGTCGGGATGGCTACACCTTC

D gene: TRBD1
clone size: NA
V gene: TRBV5-1
J gene: TRBJ1-1
CDR3 protein: CASSPWTGANTEAFF
CDR3 DNA: TGCGCCAGCAGCCCGTGGACAGGGGCAAACACTGAAGCTTTCTTT

D gene: NA
clone size: NA
V gene: TRBV18
J gene: TRBJ1-5
CDR3 protein: CASSPAENQPQHF
CDR3 DNA: TGTGCCAGCTCACCTGCAGAAAATCAGCCCCAGCATTTT

D gene: NA
clone size: few
V gene: TRBV28
J gene: TRBJ2-3
CDR3 protein: CASSPSLRGDTQYF
CDR3 DNA: TGTGCCAGCAGTCCCTCACTGAGGGGGGATACGCAGTATTTT

D gene: NA
clone size: NA
V gene: TRBV7-3
J gene: TRBJ2-2
CDR3 protein: CASTHSTGINTGELFF
CDR3 DNA: TGTGCCAGCACCCATTCCACAGGGATCAACACCGGGGAGCTGTTTTTT

D gene: TRBD1
clone size: few
V gene: TRBV29-1
J gene: TRBJ1-1
CDR3 protein: CSVRQGHSNTEAFF
CDR3 DNA: TGCAGCGTACGACAGGGACACTCGAACACTGAAGCTTTCTTT

D gene: NA
clone size: NA
V gene: TRBV5-1
J gene: TRBJ2-5
CDR3 protein: CASSLASGDGQETQYF
CDR3 DNA: TGCGCCAGCAGCTTGGCCTCGGGGGACGGACAAGAGACCCAGTACTTC

D gene: TRBD2
clone size: NA
V gene: TRBV11-3
J gene: TRBJ2-5
CDR3 protein: CASSPDVAGGGMETQYF
CDR3 DNA: TGTGCCAGCAGCCCGGATGTAGCGGGGGGCGGAATGGAGACCCAGTACTTC

D gene: NA
clone size: NA
V gene: TRBV2
J gene: TRBJ1-3
CDR3 protein: CASRRTGHSGNTIYF
CDR3 DNA: TGTGCCAGCAGAAGAACAGGGCACTCTGGAAACACCATATATTTT

D gene: TRBD2
clone size: once
V gene: TRBV7-2
J gene: TRBJ2-3
CDR3 protein: CASSTGLAPVADTQYF
CDR3 DNA: TGTGCCAGCAGCACAGGACTAGCTCCTGTGGCAGATACGCAGTATTTT

D gene: TRBD1
clone size: NA
V gene: TRBV5-1
J gene: TRBJ2-7
CDR3 protein: CASREGTGGYEQYF
CDR3 DNA: TGCGCCAGCAGAGAAGGGACAGGGGGCTACGAGCAGTACTTC

D gene: NA
clone size: NA
V gene: TRBV24-1
J gene: TRBJ1-4
CDR3 protein: CATSGVPNEKLFF
CDR3 DNA: TGTGCCACCTCCGGGGTCCCTAATGAAAAACTGTTTTTT

D gene: NA
clone size: NA
V gene: TRBV2
J gene: TRBJ2-1
CDR3 protein: CASRAGSDNEQFF
CDR3 DNA: TGTGCCAGCAGGGCGGGGTCCGACAATGAGCAGTTCTTC

D gene: TRBD1
clone size: NA
V gene: TRBV7-2
J gene: TRBJ2-7
CDR3 protein: CASSLFRTGKTF
CDR3 DNA: TGTGCCAGCAGCTTATTCCGGACAGGGAAGACTTTC

D gene: NA
clone size: NA
V gene: TRBV24-1
J gene: TRBJ2-5
CDR3 protein: CATSEAGIQETQYF
CDR3 DNA: TGTGCCACCAGTGAGGCAGGGATCCAAGAGACCCAGTACTTC

D gene: NA
clone size: NA
V gene: TRBV12-3/TRBV12-4
J gene: TRBJ2-2
CDR3 protein: CASSQGGSGELFF
CDR3 DNA: TGTGCCAGCAGTCAGGGGGGATCCGGGGAGCTGTTTTTT

D gene: NA
clone size: NA
V gene: TRBV7-2
J gene: TRBJ2-1
CDR3 protein: CASSLWEQGLLSSYNEQFF
CDR3 DNA: TGTGCCAGCAGCTTATGGGAGCAGGGACTCCTGAGCTCCTACAATGAGCAGTTCTTC

D gene: NA
clone size: NA
V gene: TRBV5-1
J gene: TRBJ1-1
CDR3 protein: CASRASESRGNTEAFF
CDR3 DNA: TGCGCCAGCAGAGCCTCAGAATCCAGGGGAAACACTGAAGCTTTCTTT

D gene: TRBD1
clone size: NA
V gene: TRBV19
J gene: TRBJ2-7
CDR3 protein: CASSRQGLNYEQYF
CDR3 DNA: TGTGCCAGTAGTCGACAGGGGTTAAACTACGAGCAGTACTTC

D gene: NA
clone size: few
V gene: TRBV6-2/TRBV6-3
J gene: TRBJ2-3
CDR3 protein: CASSGQSTDTQYF
CDR3 DNA: TGTGCCAGCAGTGGACAGAGCACAGATACGCAGTATTTT

D gene: TRBD1
clone size: NA
V gene: TRBV19
J gene: TRBJ1-2
CDR3 protein: CASRGRDRPDYGYTF
CDR3 DNA: TGTGCCAGTAGAGGCCGGGACAGGCCGGACTATGGCTACACCTTC

D gene: NA
clone size: NA
V gene: TRBV4-1
J gene: TRBJ1-2
CDR3 protein: CASMSAMSYTF
CDR3 DNA: TGCGCCAGCATGTCCGCGATGAGCTACACCTTC

D gene: NA
clone size: NA
V gene: TRBV2
J gene: TRBJ1-5
CDR3 protein: CASSSYSNQPQHF
CDR3 DNA: TGTGCCAGCTCCAGTTATAGCAATCAGCCCCAGCATTTT

D gene: TRBD1
clone size: NA
V gene: TRBV11-3
J gene: TRBJ2-7
CDR3 protein: CASRSGQGGEQYF
CDR3 DNA: TGTGCCAGCAGATCGGGACAGGGTGGCGAGCAGTACTTC